Presented here are 17 T cell receptor beta chains from one specimen sequenced in a study of T cells in women clearing cervical HPV infection. Some clones are missing from TCRdb's copy, which holds only in-frame ones; the method was immunoSEQ multiplex PCR. This sample's table reports approximately 49,000 clones. Sequencing used blood buffy coat. The receptor source for this set is a woman aged 18-70 years with a cervical HPV16 infection that either progressed to CIN3+ or cleared (not recorded which).

On this clone itself: The read terminates 3 residues ahead of where the CDR3 ends, so the germline J gene completes it. The chain is built from TRBV19 and TRBJ1-1; D is unresolved. The CDR3 covers 16 residues. Germline CDR1 reads LNHDA; CDR2 reads SQIVND (reference sequence). The V end lost 0 bases, the J end lost 4 bases, and 15 bases lay between the germline ends. The CDR3 spells CASSIDLVGLGTEAFF. The DNA read from the CDR3 is TGTGCCAGTAGTATAGATCTGGTAGGGTTAGGCACTGAA.

Note on this clone: The CDR3 end is not reached by the read, which stops 3 residues before it; the germline J gene fills it in. The chain couples TRBV5-1 to TRBJ2-1, with D possibly matching TRBD1 (6 bases). The CDR3 totals 13 residues. V lost 4 bases to trimming and J lost 4 bases, with 9 bases between them. Germline V gene data show CDR1 as SGHRS and CDR2 as YFSETQ. The CDR3 spells CASSKDSYNEQFF. The sequenced part of the CDR3 DNA is TGCGCCAGCAGCAAGGACAGTTACAATGAG.

Concerning this clone itself: The read terminates 3 residues ahead of where the CDR3 ends, so the germline J gene completes it. The genes are TRBV7-2 and TRBJ1-4, with D tentatively TRBD1 (5 bases). The ends were cut back, 4 bases at V and 8 bases at J, with 17 bases in the middle. The germline CDR1 and CDR2 sequences are SGHTA and FQGNSA. CDR3 length: 15 amino acids. CDR3 protein: CASSSHRTSGEKLFF. Incomplete CDR3 DNA: TGTGCCAGCAGCTCCCACAGGACATCAGGAGAAAAA.

As concerns this clone: The DNA ends 3 residues before the CDR3 does, and the rest of the CDR3 is filled in from the germline J gene. This chain connects TRBV6-2 or TRBV6-3 to TRBJ2-1; 10 nucleotides match TRBD2. Germline assignment: CDR1 MNHEY and CDR2 SVGEGT. The CDR3 covers 15 residues. V gave up 6 bases and J gave up 5 bases; unmatched junction bases: 7. CDR3 in amino acids: CASRPLAGVDNEQFF. CDR3 DNA (partial): TGTGCCAGCAGGCCTCTAGCGGGAGTGGACAATGAG.

This CDR3 reads CSAISGSADTQYF. Partial CDR3 DNA: TGCAGTGCTATCAGCGGGAGCGCAGATACG. V gene TRBV20-1 combines with J gene TRBJ2-3; 8 bases align to TRBD2. Sequencing ends 3 residues short of the CDR3 end; the germline J gene provides the rest. This CDR3 is built from 13 residues. V trimming: 4 bases; J trimming: 4 bases; junction bases outside the gene matches: 4. CDR1 is DFQATT, CDR2 SNEGSKA, per germline (reference sequence).

As concerns this clone: From the germline J gene comes the end of the CDR3, since the read stops 3 residues before it. The rearrangement links TRBV7-7 to TRBJ2-7; 7 nucleotides line up with TRBD1. Losses at the gene ends were 1 base for V and 5 bases for J; bases not matched to a gene: 2. Germline V CDR1 and CDR2: SSHAT, FNYEAQ (reference sequence). The length of the CDR3 is 13 residues. The CDR3 loop reads CASSLDRGHEQYF. The covered CDR3 bases are TGTGCCAGCAGCTTAGATAGGGGGCACGAG.

Concerning this clone itself: The read ends 3 residues shy of where the CDR3 ends; the end is completed using the germline J gene. The chain carries TRBV20-1 and TRBJ2-7; possible D gene TRBD1, 6 bases. The CDR3 sequence is 12 residues long. CDR1 is DFQATT, CDR2 SNEGSKA, per germline (reference sequence). Deletions cut 5 bases from V and 4 bases from J, with 12 bases between. CDR3 bases read: TGCAGTGCTGATCAGGGGACGTACGAG. Encoded protein: CSADQGTYE. The CDR3 as a whole reads CSADQGTYEQYF.

Worth noting for this clone: The read ends 3 residues early relative to the CDR3; the germline J gene fills the gap. This sequence joins TRBV5-4 and TRBJ2-7; 7 nucleotides line up with TRBD1. CDR3 length: 15 amino acids. Germline V gene sequence: CDR1 SGHNT, CDR2 YYREEE (reference sequence). V lost 4 bases to trimming and J lost 6 bases; unmatched junction nucleotides: 13. The sequenced part of the CDR3 DNA is TGTGCCAGCAGCATGGGCCCGGGACAGATGTTCGAG. Translating gives CASSMGPGQMFE. The whole CDR3 sequence is CASSMGPGQMFEQYF.

As to this clone: The read terminates 3 residues ahead of where the CDR3 ends, so the germline J gene completes it. This sequence joins TRBV7-8 and TRBJ2-1; D is unclear. The CDR3 is made up of 16 amino acids. The V end lost 2 bases, the J end lost 1 base, and 12 bases lay between the germline ends. Germline-derived CDR1 and CDR2 are SGHVS and FQNEAQ. CDR3 bases read: TGTGCCAGCAGCTTATCTGGCGGATCTTCCTACAATGAG. This gives the protein CASSLSGGSSYNE. The whole CDR3 reads CASSLSGGSSYNEQFF.

On this clone: The sequence runs out 3 residues before the end of the CDR3; the remainder is reconstructed from the germline J gene. V usage is TRBV29-1 and J usage is TRBJ2-3; D might be TRBD2 (7 bases). The CDR3 totals 16 residues. V gave up 4 bases and J gave up 0 bases, with 17 bases separating them. The germline V gene encodes CDR1 SQVTM and CDR2 ANQGSEA. The part of the CDR3 DNA that was read is TGCAGCGTTGTGGGAGGGGGTGCTACTAGCACAGATACG. This gives the protein CSVVGGGATSTDT. The full-length CDR3 reads as CSVVGGGATSTDTQYF.

About this clone itself: The CDR3 end lies 3 residues beyond the end of the read and is filled in from the germline J gene. This chain joins TRBV5-1 and TRBJ2-1; 14 nucleotides align to TRBD2. The germline CDR1 and CDR2 sequences are SGHRS and YFSETQ. This CDR3 comprises 16 residues. V was clipped by 4 bases and J by 7 bases; unmatched bases: 7. The CDR3 sequence is CASSIPGLAGVNEQFF. The CDR3 bases that were read are TGCGCCAGCAGCATCCCGGGACTAGCGGGAGTTAATGAG.

The sequenced CDR3 bases are TGTGCCAGCAGTTTGAGGGTCAGGGGATTTAACTACGAG. Translating it yields CASSLRVRGFNYE. The CDR3 in its entirety is CASSLRVRGFNYEQYF. V usage is TRBV28 and J usage is TRBJ2-7; weak D call: TRBD1 (6 bases). The read ends 3 residues shy of where the CDR3 ends; the end is completed using the germline J gene. CDR1 and CDR2 from the germline V gene are MDHEN and SYDVKM. The germline V and J ends were trimmed by 3 bases and 3 bases, with 18 bases remaining between them. The CDR3 length is 16 residues.

As for this clone: The observed sequence ends 3 residues before the CDR3 terminus, with the missing tail filled in from the germline J gene. The V call is TRBV18, the J call TRBJ2-7; the match to TRBD2 covers 9 bases. Germline-derived CDR1 and CDR2 are KGHSH and LQKENI. With 2 bases clipped from V and 6 bases from J, the junction kept 11 bases outside the gene matches. The CDR3 contains 16 residues. CDR3 sequence: CASSPGEREVRGEQYF. The CDR3 bases that were read are TGTGCCAGCTCACCAGGGGAGCGGGAGGTTCGCGGCGAG.

About this clone itself: Read coverage stops 3 residues before the CDR3 terminus; the germline J gene supplies the remainder. The rearrangement links TRBV28 to TRBJ1-1; 9 nucleotides align to TRBD1. Unmatched junction bases numbered 7, after V lost 4 bases and J lost 1 base. Germline V lookup: CDR1 MDHEN, CDR2 SYDVKM. This CDR3 contains 16 residues. Incomplete CDR3 DNA: TGTGCCAGCAGTTCCCATACGACAGGGGGGAACACTGAA. Protein product: CASSSHTTGGNTE. In full, the CDR3 reads CASSSHTTGGNTEAFF.

Concerning this clone itself: The DNA ends 3 residues before the CDR3 does, and the rest of the CDR3 is filled in from the germline J gene. Other DNA sequences within the sample encode an identical CDR3. V gene TRBV29-1 combines with J gene TRBJ1-2, with 7 bases lining up with TRBD1. Germline CDR1 is SQVTM and CDR2 is ANQGSEA. The CDR3 loop spans 14 amino acids. The CDR3 region is CSVGFSTGKIGYTF. Incomplete CDR3 DNA: TGCAGCGTTGGGTTTTCGACAGGGAAAATCGGC.

Details on this clone: The read ends 3 residues shy of where the CDR3 ends; the end is completed using the germline J gene. The chain has TRBV2 and TRBJ1-2; 7 nucleotides match TRBD1. With 6 bases clipped from V and 2 bases from J, the junction kept 9 bases outside the gene matches. The V gene's germline CDR1 is SNHLY and CDR2 FYNNEI. The CDR3 contains 15 residues. The CDR3 bases that were read are TGTGCCAGCAGATCTCTTAGGGGGCCGAACTATGGC. Amino acids: CASRSLRGPNYG. Given in full, the CDR3 is CASRSLRGPNYGYTF.

Comments on this clone: The read gets to within 3 residues of the CDR3 end, and the germline J gene fills in the rest. The genes are TRBV2 and TRBJ2-1; TRBD2 matches at 12 bases. The CDR3 totals 15 residues. V was pared by 6 bases and J by 8 bases, with 8 bases of the junction left unmatched. CDR1 SNHLY and CDR2 FYNNEI come from the germline V gene. The CDR3 bases that were read are TGTGCCAGCAGCTTACTAGCGGGGGGCGTGGATGAG. Its translation: CASSLLAGGVDE. The CDR3 in its entirety is CASSLLAGGVDEQFF.